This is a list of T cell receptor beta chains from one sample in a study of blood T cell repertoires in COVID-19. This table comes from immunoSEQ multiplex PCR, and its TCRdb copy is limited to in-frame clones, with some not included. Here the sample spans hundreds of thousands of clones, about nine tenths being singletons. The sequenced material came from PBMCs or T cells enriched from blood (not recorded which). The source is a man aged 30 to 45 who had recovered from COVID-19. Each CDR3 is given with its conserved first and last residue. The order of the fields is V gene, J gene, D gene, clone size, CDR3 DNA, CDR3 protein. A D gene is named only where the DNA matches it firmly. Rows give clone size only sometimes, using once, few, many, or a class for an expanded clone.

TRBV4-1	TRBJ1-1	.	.	TGCGCCAGCAGCCACCACACAGGGAACACTGAAGCTTTCTTT	CASSHHTGNTEAFF
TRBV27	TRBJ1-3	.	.	TGTGCCAGCAGTTTACCAGGAGGCACCATATATTTT	CASSLPGGTIYF
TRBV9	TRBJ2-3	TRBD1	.	TGTGCCAGCAGCCCCCGGGACAGGCTCATCGATACGCAGTATTTT	CASSPRDRLIDTQYF
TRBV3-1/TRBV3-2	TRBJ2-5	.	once	TGTGCCAGCAGCCAGTTCCGGGAGACCCAGTACTTC	CASSQFRETQYF
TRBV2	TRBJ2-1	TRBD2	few	TGTGCCAGCAGTGAATGGGGGGGGAGCTCCTACAATGAGCAGTTCTTC	CASSEWGGSSYNEQFF
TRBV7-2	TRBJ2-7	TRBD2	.	TGTGCCAGCAGCCCGGGACTACCGACCTACGAGCAGTACTTC	CASSPGLPTYEQYF
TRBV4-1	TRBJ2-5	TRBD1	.	TGCGCCAGCTCCAGGGGGCGGGAGACCCAGTACTTC	CASSRGRETQYF
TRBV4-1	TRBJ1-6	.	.	TGCGCCCGGACTCCACTATCGGCTAATTCACCCCTCCACTTT	CARTPLSANSPLHF
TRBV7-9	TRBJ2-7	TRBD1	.	TGTGCCAGCATTTCGGGGACAGGGAATCCCTTCTACGAGCAGTACTTC	CASISGTGNPFYEQYF
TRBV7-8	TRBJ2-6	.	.	TGTGCCAGCAGCTTTCGGGCTGGGGCCAACGTCCTGACTTTC	CASSFRAGANVLTF
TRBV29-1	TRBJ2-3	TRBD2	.	TGCAGCGTTGGCCCGCTGCTGAGCGGGAGAGTTAGCACAGATACGCAGTATTTT	CSVGPLLSGRVSTDTQYF
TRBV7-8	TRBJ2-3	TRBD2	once	TGTGCCAGCAGCCTAATCTTGGGACTAGCGGGGGATAGAGATACGCAGTATTTT	CASSLILGLAGDRDTQYF
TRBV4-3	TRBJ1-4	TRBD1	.	TGCGCCAGCAGCCAAGAAATCCGGACAGGGTATGAAAAACTGTTTTTT	CASSQEIRTGYEKLFF
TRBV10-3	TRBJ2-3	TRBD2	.	TGTGCCATCAGAGATTTAGCGGGGGGGCCTAGCACAGATACGCAGTATTTT	CAIRDLAGGPSTDTQYF
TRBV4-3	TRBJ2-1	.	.	TGCGCCAGCAGCCACCGCAGTTGGGCCTCCCAGAATAGCTCCTACAATGAGCAGTTCTTC	CASSHRSWASQNSSYNEQFF
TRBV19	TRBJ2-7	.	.	TGTGCCAGTAATGGTCCTATGGGGAGGACCGTGGTCTACGAGCAGTACTTC	CASNGPMGRTVVYEQYF
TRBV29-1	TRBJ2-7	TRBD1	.	TGCAGCGTTGTATCACAGGGGCGGGAGCAGTACTTC	CSVVSQGREQYF
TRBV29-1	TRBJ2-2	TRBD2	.	TGCAGCGTTGAGATAGCGGGCACCGGGGAGCTGTTTTTT	CSVEIAGTGELFF